The sequence of this T cell receptor beta chain was determined in a study of blood T cell repertoires in COVID-19. Sequencing was performed with immunoSEQ multiplex PCR; in TCRdb, only in-frame clones are kept and a portion is missing. The table records around 97,000 clones, approximately 84% of them present only once. This clone was picked up one time. Germline loops: CDR1 MNHNS, CDR2 SASEGT. V lost 3 bases and J lost 0, with 9 bases in between. The CDR3 sequence is 14 residues long. The genes are TRBV6-1 and TRBJ2-7; D call uncertain. Input material: peripheral blood. The receptor was derived from an older man with acute or convalescent COVID-19. This CDR3 is CASSDFLSSYEQYF. In DNA, the CDR3 is TGTGCCAGCAGTGATTTTCTAAGCTCCTACGAGCAGTACTTC.